The 3 T cell receptor beta chains reported below all come from one sample, sequenced in a study of graft-versus-host responses after intestinal transplantation. Their recognized antigens are unknown. Method: immunoSEQ multiplex PCR; TCRdb's copy keeps in-frame clones and lacks some. The table lists about 120,000 clones, 75% to 95% of them singletons. The specimen was unstimulated CD4+ T cells sorted from spleen or lymph node cells, collected before intestinal transplant. All receptors come from a human donor who received an intestinal transplant.

The chain recombines TRBV2 with TRBJ1-5; the D gene is possibly TRBD1 (5 bases). Trimming took off 2 bases at V and 6 bases at J, with 11 bases between the two ends. The CDR3 loop spans 14 amino acids. The germline CDR1 and CDR2 sequences are SNHLY and FYNNEI. The CDR3 DNA reads as TGTGCCAGCAGTGAACAGGGCGGGGGTCAGCCCCAGCATTTT. Its translation is CASSEQGGGQPQHF.

The chain uses TRBV29-1 and TRBJ1-2; a possible D gene is TRBD1 (5 bases). The CDR3 has 12 amino acids. CDR1 is SQVTM and CDR2 is ANQGSEA in the germline V gene. V was clipped by 1 base and J by 5 bases, with 8 bases between them. The CDR3 loop reads CSVEARQYGYTF. In nucleotides, the CDR3 is TGCAGCGTTGAAGCTAGACAGTATGGCTACACCTTC. The full variable domain, in which reference TRBV29-1 and TRBJ1-2 provide the parts outside the CDR3, is SAVISQKPSRDICQRGTSLTIQCQVDSQVTMMFWYRQQPGQSLTLIATANQGSEATYESGFVIDKFPISRPNLTFSTLTVSNMSPEDSSIYLCSVEARQYGYTFGSGTRLTVV.

This chain connects TRBV4-1 to TRBJ2-1; 13 bases fit TRBD2. Germline loops: CDR1 MGHRA, CDR2 YSYEKL. This CDR3 has 17 residues. Trimming took 1 base from V and 7 from J; bases not matched to a gene: 7. The CDR3, as DNA: TGCGCCAGCAGCCAAGCTTTACTAGCGGGAGGGCGGAATGAGCAGTTCTTC. It translates to CASSQALLAGGRNEQFF.